This passage covers 28 T cell receptor beta chains from one sample sequenced in a study of T cell repertoires in cytomegalovirus infection. TCRdb passed the reads through MiXCR, listing each CDR3 protein once. The repertoire has fewer than 350,000 distinct CDR3 sequences, 15% to 20% of them found once; the top ten carry around 11%. Sequences were obtained from PBMCs. The receptors originated from a human donor in good health (CMV status not recorded). Some clones in this sample may be carry-over from other donors' samples.

The rearrangement uses TRBV20-1 and TRBJ1-2, with D possibly TRBD1 on 5 matching bases. The CDR3 is 11 amino acids. Germline assignment: CDR1 DFQATT and CDR2 SNEGSKA (reference sequence). V dropped 5 bases and J dropped 7 bases, with 11 bases sitting between them. The CDR3 region has the DNA TGCAGTGCTGATCAGGGTAGTGGCTACACCTTC. This sequence encodes CSADQGSGYTF.

The genes are TRBV5-6 and TRBJ1-6, with 8 bases identical to TRBD1. The junction had 6 bases not matched to a gene; V was cut back by 1 base and J by 0 bases. CDR3 size: 18 residues. Germline V lookup: CDR1 SGHDT, CDR2 YYEEEE. CDR3 sequence (DNA): TGTGCCAGCAGCTTGCGACAGGGGTCGAGCTCCTATAATTCACCCCTCCACTTT. Its translation is CASSLRQGSSSYNSPLHF.

The chain carries TRBV28 and TRBJ1-5, with D unresolved. The CDR3 has 14 amino acids. With 8 bases removed from V and 5 bases from J, the gap between germline ends came to 16 bases. CDR1 is MDHEN and CDR2 is SYDVKM in the germline V gene. The CDR3 nucleotides are TGTGCCAGCGGGAGCATCGGGCCCGATCAGCCCCAGCATTTT. It translates to CASGSIGPDQPQHF.

In its sample, this clonotype was seen a few times. The V gene is TRBV12-3 or TRBV12-4, the J gene TRBJ2-2, with D perhaps TRBD2 (5 bases). The CDR3 totals 16 residues. Trimming removed 8 bases from V and 7 bases from J, with 23 bases in between. The CDR3, as DNA: TGTGCCAGCCGCGGAGGCGGCACCGTCCGAGGCGGGGAGCTGTTTTTT. It is translated as CASRGGGTVRGGELFF.

Ten or more counts support this clonotype. The gene calls are TRBV7-2 and TRBJ2-6, with D possibly matching TRBD1 (6 bases). Germline loops: CDR1 SGHTA, CDR2 FQGNSA. The CDR3 totals 15 residues. With 5 bases removed from V and 0 bases from J, the gap between germline ends came to 8 bases. CDR3 protein: CASSLGGSGANVLTF. The CDR3, as DNA: TGTGCCAGCAGCCTAGGGGGCTCTGGGGCCAACGTCCTGACTTTC. The whole variable domain, remainder taken from reference TRBV7-2 and TRBJ2-6, is GAGVSQSPSNKVTEKGKDVELRCDPISGHTALYWYRQSLGQGLEFLIYFQGNSAPDKSGLPSDRFSAERTGGSVSTLTIQRTQQEDSAVYLCASSLGGSGANVLTFGAGSRLTVL.

This clonotype was seen at least ten times. This chain uses TRBV20-1 with TRBJ2-5, with 9 bases matching TRBD2. CDR1 and CDR2 from the germline V gene are DFQATT and SNEGSKA (reference sequence). Germline trimming cut 6 bases from V and 1 base from J; bases unmatched to any gene: 9. The CDR3 is 15 amino acids. CDR3 nucleotides: TGCAGTGCACCAGGGGGTAGCGGGGGCCAAGAGACCCAGTACTTC. Translating gives CSAPGGSGGQETQYF.

This chain joins TRBV7-9 and TRBJ2-7; maybe TRBD1 (5 bases). Germline CDR1 reads SEHNR; CDR2 reads FQNEAQ (reference sequence). This CDR3 is built from 15 residues. V lost 5 bases and J lost 3, with 17 bases in between. The CDR3 loop reads CASSQSVGRDYEQYF. CDR3 bases: TGTGCCAGCAGCCAAAGTGTGGGCAGGGACTACGAGCAGTACTTC. Based on the CDR3 plus reference TRBV7-9 and TRBJ2-7, the full variable domain is DTGVSQNPRHKITKRGQNVTFRCDPISEHNRLYWYRQTLGQGPEFLTYFQNEAQLEKSRLLSDRFSAERPKGSFSTLEIQRTEQGDSAMYLCASSQSVGRDYEQYFGPGTRLTVT.

This clonotype has more than one count but fewer than ten. V usage is TRBV6-2 or TRBV6-3 and J usage is TRBJ2-7; 8 bases map to TRBD1. The CDR3 totals 17 residues. The V gene's germline CDR1 is MNHEY and CDR2 SVGEGT. V was clipped by 3 bases and J by 1 base; unmatched bases: 11. The CDR3 region has the DNA TGTGCCAGCAGTTATATCCTGGGACAGGTCCTTTCCTACGAGCAGTACTTC. Its translation is CASSYILGQVLSYEQYF.

There are a few counts of this clonotype. The rearrangement uses TRBV5-4 and TRBJ1-4; D might be TRBD1 (6 bases). The germline V and J ends were trimmed by 1 base and 6 bases, with 10 bases remaining between them. The CDR3 is made up of 14 amino acids. Germline V gene lookup returns CDR1 SGHNT and CDR2 YYREEE (reference sequence). CDR3 coding DNA: TGTGCCAGCAGCTTGTCTTCAGGGGATGAAAAACTGTTTTTT. Protein sequence: CASSLSSGDEKLFF.

V is TRBV15 and J is TRBJ1-2, with D perhaps matching TRBD1 (5 bases). V was cut by 5 bases and J by 2 bases, with 18 bases left in between. The CDR3 length is 16 residues. CDR1 and CDR2 from the germline V gene are LNHNV and YYDKDF (reference sequence). This CDR3 is CATSSPRQGMNYGYTF. CDR3 in DNA: TGTGCCACCAGCTCACCTCGTCAGGGAATGAACTATGGCTACACCTTC.

This clonotype was counted at least ten times. The gene calls are TRBV20-1 and TRBJ1-5, with D maybe TRBD1 (6 bases). Between the trimmed V and J ends, which lost 6 bases and 2 bases, there was a span of 17 bases. The CDR3 has 15 amino acids. CDR1 and CDR2 (germline): DFQATT, SNEGSKA (reference sequence). CDR3 region: CSAERQAGGNQPQHF. The DNA for the CDR3 is TGCAGTGCCGAGAGACAGGCTGGTGGCAATCAGCCCCAGCATTTT.

This clonotype was recorded a few times. The chain is built from TRBV15 and TRBJ1-2; D is ambiguous. The CDR3 is 14 amino acids. In germline, CDR1 is LNHNV, CDR2 YYDKDF (reference sequence). V was clipped by 0 bases and J by 4 bases, with 9 bases between them. The CDR3 sequence: CATSRDGRFYGYTF. The CDR3 DNA reads TGTGCCACCAGCAGAGATGGGCGCTTCTATGGCTACACCTTC. The full variable domain, rest sourced from reference TRBV15 and TRBJ1-2, is DAMVIQNPRYQVTQFGKPVTLSCSQTLNHNVMYWYQQKSSQAPKLLFHYYDKDFNNEADTPDNFQSRRPNTSFCFLDIRSPGLGDTAMYLCATSRDGRFYGYTFGSGTRLTVV.

This clonotype was seen ten or more times. J is TRBJ2-6 and V is TRBV7-9; 7 bases map to TRBD2. The germline V gene encodes CDR1 SEHNR and CDR2 FQNEAQ (reference sequence). This CDR3 is 23 amino acids long. The V segment lost 6 bases and the J segment 4 bases; nucleotides outside the gene matches: 30. CDR3 DNA sequence: TGTGCCAGCAGGTTCCTAACACCGGGATTGGGGGGACTATCCTCTGGAGGGGCCAACGTCCTGACTTTC. It is translated as CASRFLTPGLGGLSSGGANVLTF.

The table lists this clonotype with a few counts. V gene TRBV7-9 combines with J gene TRBJ2-7; D not resolved. CDR1 is SEHNR, CDR2 FQNEAQ, per germline (reference sequence). The CDR3 is 13 residues long. V was shortened by 3 bases and J by 5 bases, with 11 bases between the two germline ends. This chain's CDR3 is CASSFWGGDEQYF. CDR3 bases: TGTGCCAGCAGCTTCTGGGGTGGCGACGAGCAGTACTTC. Complete variable domain (other parts from reference TRBV7-9 and TRBJ2-7): DTGVSQNPRHKITKRGQNVTFRCDPISEHNRLYWYRQTLGQGPEFLTYFQNEAQLEKSRLLSDRFSAERPKGSFSTLEIQRTEQGDSAMYLCASSFWGGDEQYFGPGTRLTVT.

The chain uses TRBV28 and TRBJ1-5; possible D gene TRBD1, 6 bases. Looked up from germline, CDR1 is MDHEN and CDR2 is SYDVKM. V lost 8 bases, J lost 5 bases, and 13 bases lay in between. The CDR3 has 13 residues. This CDR3 reads CASGAGGYQPQHF. For the CDR3, the DNA is TGTGCCAGCGGCGCTGGGGGCTATCAGCCCCAGCATTTT.

The chain joins TRBV6-6 to TRBJ1-1, with 9 bases identical to TRBD1. Per the germline V gene, CDR1 is MNHNY and CDR2 is SVGAGI (reference sequence). This CDR3 region has 16 residues. V lost 1 base to trimming and J lost 5 bases; unmatched junction nucleotides: 8. DNA of the CDR3: TGTGCCAGCAGTTACTTACAGGGGGCTGGAGGGACTGAAGCTTTCTTT. Its translation is CASSYLQGAGGTEAFF.

This clonotype was seen a few times. V is TRBV15 and J is TRBJ1-2, with D possibly being TRBD1 (5 bases). This CDR3 region has 14 residues. V was trimmed by 0 bases and J by 2 bases, leaving 7 bases between them. Germline values: CDR1 LNHNV, CDR2 YYDKDF (reference sequence). CDR3 bases: TGTGCCACCAGCAGAGATCCAGGGAACTATGGCTACACCTTC. This translates into CATSRDPGNYGYTF.

This clonotype has only a few counts. The chain has TRBV12-3 or TRBV12-4 and TRBJ2-2, with TRBD1 identical over 10 bases. The trim removed 2 bases at V and 0 bases at J, leaving 3 bases unmatched. The CDR3 covers 17 residues. For the CDR3, the DNA is TGTGCCAGCAGTTTATGGGGGACAGGGGCGAACACCGGGGAGCTGTTTTTT. Translating it yields CASSLWGTGANTGELFF.

This clonotype was counted only a few times. The V call is TRBV11-2, the J call TRBJ1-2; D unresolved. The V and J ends lost 0 bases and 7 bases respectively, with 9 bases between them. The V gene's germline CDR1 is SGHAT and CDR2 FQNNGV. The CDR3 runs 13 residues. The CDR3 DNA reads TGTGCCAGCAGCTTAGATCGCGTGGTTGGCTACACCTTC. This codes for CASSLDRVVGYTF.

This clonotype turned up a few times. This rearrangement joins TRBV10-3 to TRBJ2-3, with 7 bases identical to TRBD1. This CDR3 spans 15 amino acids. Germline V gene data show CDR1 as ENHRY and CDR2 as SYGVKD. The junction had 10 bases not matched to a gene; V was cut back by 8 bases and J by 2 bases. As DNA, the CDR3 is TGTGCCATCGGATCGACAGGGTCCACCACAGATACGCAGTATTTT. Amino acids: CAIGSTGSTTDTQYF.

In this sample, this clonotype turned up a few times. CDR3 nucleotide sequence: TGTGCCAGCAGCTTAGCGGGGGGAAACACAGATACGCAGTATTTT. This translates into CASSLAGGNTDTQYF. This chain connects TRBV7-2 to TRBJ2-3, with D perhaps TRBD2 (6 bases). Trimming removed 0 bases from V and 2 bases from J, with 9 bases in between. The CDR3 covers 15 residues. Germline V gives CDR1 SGHTA, CDR2 FQGNSA.

The gene calls are TRBV3-1 and TRBJ1-1; 7 positions agree with TRBD1. The junction had 14 bases not matched to a gene; V was cut back by 6 bases and J by 4 bases. This CDR3 region has 16 residues. Germline-derived CDR1 and CDR2 are LGHDT and YNNKEL (reference sequence). CDR3: CASSQGEGAGGTEAFF. DNA of the CDR3: TGTGCCAGCAGTCAGGGAGAGGGGGCAGGGGGCACTGAAGCTTTCTTT.

This clonotype turned up a few times. The chain links TRBV12-3 or TRBV12-4 to TRBJ1-2; the D gene is possibly TRBD1 (5 bases). V gave up 5 bases and J gave up 1 base, with 23 bases separating them. The length of the CDR3 is 18 residues. CDR3 sequence reads: CASSPRDEGRIRNYGYTF. In DNA form, the CDR3 reads TGTGCCAGCAGTCCACGGGACGAAGGAAGAATTCGTAACTATGGCTACACCTTC.

This clonotype occurred many times. The rearrangement links TRBV11-1 to TRBJ2-2, with D perhaps matching TRBD2 (7 bases). This CDR3 is 16 amino acids long. Germline values: CDR1 SGHAT, CDR2 FQDESV (reference sequence). Deletions cut 5 bases from V and 2 bases from J, with 15 bases between. The CDR3 here is CASSGGRGHNTGELFF. Here the CDR3 DNA reads TGTGCCAGCAGCGGTGGGCGGGGGCATAACACCGGGGAGCTGTTTTTT.

This clonotype was detected many times. The chain employs TRBV20-1 and TRBJ2-1; 10 nucleotides line up with TRBD1. The CDR3 contains 13 residues. V was pared by 4 bases and J by 5 bases, with 2 bases of the junction left unmatched. Germline CDR1 and CDR2: DFQATT and SNEGSKA (reference sequence). The CDR3 region has the DNA TGCAGTGCTAACGGACAGGGGGACAATGAGCAGTTCTTC. Protein product: CSANGQGDNEQFF.

The sample holds many counts of this clonotype. The V gene is TRBV7-2, the J gene TRBJ1-2, with 7 bases identical to TRBD1. The CDR3 loop spans 13 amino acids. V shed 5 bases and J 2 bases; nucleotides not matched to a gene: 2. Germline assignment: CDR1 SGHTA and CDR2 FQGNSA. For the CDR3, the DNA is TGTGCCAGCAGCCCGGGACAGAACTATGGCTACACCTTC. This gives the protein CASSPGQNYGYTF.

The chain joins TRBV10-3 to TRBJ2-7; TRBD1 matches 7 bases. The germline CDR1 and CDR2 sequences are ENHRY and SYGVKD. V shed 7 bases, J shed 7 bases, and the junction held 10 bases outside the gene matches. CDR3 length: 13 residues. The CDR3 nucleotides read TGTGCCATCACCCCGACAGGGATCGGGGAGCAGTACTTC. Its translation is CAITPTGIGEQYF.

The chain employs TRBV5-1 and TRBJ2-5; TRBD2 matches 7 bases. From germline, CDR1 is SGHRS and CDR2 YFSETQ. The CDR3 length is 15 residues. V gave up 0 bases and J gave up 4 bases; unmatched junction bases: 6. The CDR3 region has the DNA TGCGCCAGCAGCTTGGCCTGGACTAGTCTAGAGACCCAGTACTTC. Protein product: CASSLAWTSLETQYF.